This TCR beta chain is drawn from a study of shared clonotypes between healthy human individuals. This clone was seen a single time. The CDR3 covers 15 residues. From germline, CDR1 is LNHDA and CDR2 SQIVND (reference sequence). Trimming stripped 6 bases from V and 0 bases from J, with 14 bases between. The method was immunoSEQ multiplex PCR; TCRdb's version includes in-frame clones alone and lacks a portion of them. The data contain roughly 2.5 million clones, about 92% of them singletons. Material: naive CD4+ T cells sorted from blood. As to subset: CD45RA+ positively selected. The rearrangement joins TRBV19 to TRBJ1-2; D is perhaps TRBD1 (6 bases). This clonotype was sampled from a man younger than 35 in good health. CDR3: CASRIRDISNYGYTF. Here the CDR3 DNA reads TGTGCCAGTAGGATCCGGGACATCTCTAACTATGGCTACACCTTC.